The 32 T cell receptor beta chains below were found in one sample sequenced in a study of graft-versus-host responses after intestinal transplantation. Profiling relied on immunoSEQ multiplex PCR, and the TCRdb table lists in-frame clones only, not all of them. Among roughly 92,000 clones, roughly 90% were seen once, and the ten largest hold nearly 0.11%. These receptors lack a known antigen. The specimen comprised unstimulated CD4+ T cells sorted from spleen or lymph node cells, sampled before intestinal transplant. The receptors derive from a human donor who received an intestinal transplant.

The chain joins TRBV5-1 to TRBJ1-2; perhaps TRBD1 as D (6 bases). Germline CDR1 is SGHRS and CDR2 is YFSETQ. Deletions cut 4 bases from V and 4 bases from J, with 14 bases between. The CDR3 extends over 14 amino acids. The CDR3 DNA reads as TGCGCCAGCAGCGTATCGACAGGAGCCTATGGCTACACCTTC. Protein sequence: CASSVSTGAYGYTF.

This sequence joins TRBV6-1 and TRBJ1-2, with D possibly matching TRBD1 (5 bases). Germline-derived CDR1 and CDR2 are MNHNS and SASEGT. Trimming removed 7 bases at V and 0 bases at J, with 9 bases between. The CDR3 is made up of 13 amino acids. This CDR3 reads CASMGGSNYGYTF. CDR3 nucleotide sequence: TGTGCCAGCATGGGGGGGTCTAACTATGGCTACACCTTC.

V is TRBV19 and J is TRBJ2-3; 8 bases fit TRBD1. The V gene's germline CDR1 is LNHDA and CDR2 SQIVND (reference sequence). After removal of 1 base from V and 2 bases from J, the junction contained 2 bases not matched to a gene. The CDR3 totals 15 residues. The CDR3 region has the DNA TGTGCCAGTAGTATAGGACAGGGGACCACAGATACGCAGTATTTT. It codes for CASSIGQGTTDTQYF.

The CDR3 loop reads CASSLLGNEQFF. CDR3 in DNA: TGTGCCAGCAGCTTACTAGGCAATGAGCAGTTCTTC. This chain connects TRBV5-4 to TRBJ2-1, with D possibly TRBD2 on 5 matching bases. Germline V gene sequence: CDR1 SGHNT, CDR2 YYREEE (reference sequence). The V and J ends lost 2 bases and 6 bases respectively, with 6 bases between them. CDR3 size: 12 residues.

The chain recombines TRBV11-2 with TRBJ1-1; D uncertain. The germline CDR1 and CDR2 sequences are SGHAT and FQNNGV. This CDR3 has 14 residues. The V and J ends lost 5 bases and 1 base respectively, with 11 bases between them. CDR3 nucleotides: TGTGCCAGCAGCCGAATACCAGGGAACACTGAAGCTTTCTTT. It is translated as CASSRIPGNTEAFF.

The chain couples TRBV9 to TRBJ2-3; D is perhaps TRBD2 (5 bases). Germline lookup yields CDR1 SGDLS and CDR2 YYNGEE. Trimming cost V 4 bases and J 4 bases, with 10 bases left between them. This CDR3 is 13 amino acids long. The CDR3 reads CASSPGVADTQYF. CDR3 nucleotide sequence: TGTGCCAGCAGCCCCGGGGTTGCAGATACGCAGTATTTT.

The CDR3 nucleotides read TGTGCCAGCAGCGGGAGGGACGACGGCTACTATGGCTACACCTTC. Protein sequence: CASSGRDDGYYGYTF. The chain joins TRBV9 to TRBJ1-2; D possibly corresponds to TRBD1 (5 bases). The CDR3 runs to 15 residues. Germline CDR1 reads SGDLS; CDR2 reads YYNGEE. V lost 3 bases to trimming and J lost 3 bases, with 15 bases between them.

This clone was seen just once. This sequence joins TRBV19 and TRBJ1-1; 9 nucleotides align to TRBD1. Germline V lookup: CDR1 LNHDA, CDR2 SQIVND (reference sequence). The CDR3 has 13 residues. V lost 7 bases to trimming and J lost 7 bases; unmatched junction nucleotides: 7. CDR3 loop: CASTTQGAGEAFF. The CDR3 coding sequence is TGTGCCAGTACCACACAGGGGGCGGGTGAAGCTTTCTTT.

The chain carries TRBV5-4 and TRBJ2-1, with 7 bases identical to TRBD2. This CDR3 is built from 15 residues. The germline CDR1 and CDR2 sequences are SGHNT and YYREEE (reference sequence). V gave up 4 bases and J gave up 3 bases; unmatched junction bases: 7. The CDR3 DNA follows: TGTGCCAGCAGCCCAGACCGGACTAGCTACAATGAGCAGTTCTTC. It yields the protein CASSPDRTSYNEQFF. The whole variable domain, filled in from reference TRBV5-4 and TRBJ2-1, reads ETGVTQSPTHLIKTRGQQVTLRCSSQSGHNTVSWYQQALGQGPQFIFQYYREEENGRGNFPPRFSGLQFPNYSSELNVNALELDDSALYLCASSPDRTSYNEQFFGPGTRLTVL.

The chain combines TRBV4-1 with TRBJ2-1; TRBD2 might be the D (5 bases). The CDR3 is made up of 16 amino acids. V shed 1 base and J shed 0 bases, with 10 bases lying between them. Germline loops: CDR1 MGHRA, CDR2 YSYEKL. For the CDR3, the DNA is TGCGCCAGCAGCCAAGCGGCTAGCCTCTCCTACAATGAGCAGTTCTTC. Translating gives CASSQAASLSYNEQFF.

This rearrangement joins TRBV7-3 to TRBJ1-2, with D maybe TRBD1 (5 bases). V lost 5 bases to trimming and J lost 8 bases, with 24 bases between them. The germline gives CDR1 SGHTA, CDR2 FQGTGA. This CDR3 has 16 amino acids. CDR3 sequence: CASSPGPARGSEGYTF. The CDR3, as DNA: TGTGCCAGCAGCCCCGGCCCCGCAAGGGGATCGGAAGGCTACACCTTC.

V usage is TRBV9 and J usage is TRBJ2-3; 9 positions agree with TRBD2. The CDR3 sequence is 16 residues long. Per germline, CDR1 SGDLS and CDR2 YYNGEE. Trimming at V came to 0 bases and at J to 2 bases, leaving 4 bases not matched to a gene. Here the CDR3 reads CASSVAGTSPTDTQYF. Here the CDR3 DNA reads TGTGCCAGCAGCGTAGCCGGGACTAGCCCCACAGATACGCAGTATTTT.

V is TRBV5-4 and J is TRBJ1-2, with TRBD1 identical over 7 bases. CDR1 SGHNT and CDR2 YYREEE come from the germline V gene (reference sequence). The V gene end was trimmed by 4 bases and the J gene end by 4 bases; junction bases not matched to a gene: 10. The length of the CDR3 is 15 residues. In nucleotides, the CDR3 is TGTGCCAGCAGCGGAGACCGACAGGGAGGCTATGGCTACACCTTC. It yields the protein CASSGDRQGGYGYTF.

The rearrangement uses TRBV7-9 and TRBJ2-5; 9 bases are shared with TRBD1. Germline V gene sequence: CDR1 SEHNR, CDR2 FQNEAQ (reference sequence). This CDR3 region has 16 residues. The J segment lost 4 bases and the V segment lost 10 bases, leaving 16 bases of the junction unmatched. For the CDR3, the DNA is TGTGCCACCCGACCCGGGACAGGGACTCACCGAGAGACCCAGTACTTC. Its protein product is CATRPGTGTHRETQYF.

The CDR3 protein is CASSRGGPQETQYF. The CDR3 DNA follows: TGCGCCAGCAGCAGGGGGGGACCCCAAGAGACCCAGTACTTC. The chain employs TRBV5-1 and TRBJ2-5; tentatively, D is TRBD2 (7 bases). Trimming removed 4 bases from V and 1 base from J, with 11 bases in between. Germline V gene sequence: CDR1 SGHRS, CDR2 YFSETQ. The CDR3 runs to 14 residues.

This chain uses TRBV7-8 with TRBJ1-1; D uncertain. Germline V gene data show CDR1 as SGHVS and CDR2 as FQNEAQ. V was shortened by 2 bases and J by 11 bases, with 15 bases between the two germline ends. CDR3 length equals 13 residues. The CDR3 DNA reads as TGTGCCAGCAGCTTATCGGACGGGGTCGGGGCTTTCTTT. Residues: CASSLSDGVGAFF.

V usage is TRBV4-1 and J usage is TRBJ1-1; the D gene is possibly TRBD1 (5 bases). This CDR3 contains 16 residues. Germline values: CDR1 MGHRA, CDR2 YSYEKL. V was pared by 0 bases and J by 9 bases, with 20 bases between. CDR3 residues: CASSQDHGQQRPKAFF. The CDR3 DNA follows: TGCGCCAGCAGCCAAGATCACGGACAACAGCGACCCAAAGCTTTCTTT.

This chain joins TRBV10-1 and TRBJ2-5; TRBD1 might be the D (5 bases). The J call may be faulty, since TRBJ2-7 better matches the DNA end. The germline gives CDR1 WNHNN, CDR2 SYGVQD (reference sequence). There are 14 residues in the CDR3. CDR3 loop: CASSEQAVSYEQYF. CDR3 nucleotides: TGCGCCAGCAGTGAACAGGCGGTCTCCTACGAGCAGTACTTC.

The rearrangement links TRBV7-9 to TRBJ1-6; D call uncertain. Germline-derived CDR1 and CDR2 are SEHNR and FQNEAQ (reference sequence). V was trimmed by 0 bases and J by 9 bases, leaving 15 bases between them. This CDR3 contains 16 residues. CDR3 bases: TGTGCCAGCAGCTTAGCCCCGGTGGGGAGTGGTTCACCCCTCCACTTT. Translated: CASSLAPVGSGSPLHF.

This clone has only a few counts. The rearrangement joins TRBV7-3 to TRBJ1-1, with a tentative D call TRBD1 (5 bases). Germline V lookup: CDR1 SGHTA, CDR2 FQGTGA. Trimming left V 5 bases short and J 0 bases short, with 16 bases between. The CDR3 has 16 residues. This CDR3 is CASSQSFGGVNTEAFF. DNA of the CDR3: TGTGCCAGCAGCCAGTCGTTTGGAGGGGTGAACACTGAAGCTTTCTTT.

The CDR3 DNA is TGTGCCAGCAGCCCCCGGGGGAGGGCCGACGAGCAGTACTTC. It specifies CASSPRGRADEQYF. The V call is TRBV9, the J call TRBJ2-7; 7 bases agree with TRBD2. V lost 4 bases to trimming and J lost 5 bases; unmatched junction nucleotides: 9. Germline V gene lookup returns CDR1 SGDLS and CDR2 YYNGEE. The CDR3 has 14 residues. Variable domain in full (rest from reference TRBV9 and TRBJ2-7): DSGVTQTPKHLITATGQRVTLRCSPRSGDLSVYWYQQSLDQGLQFLIQYYNGEERAKGNILERFSAQQFPDLHSELNLSSLELGDSALYFCASSPRGRADEQYFGPGTRLTVT.

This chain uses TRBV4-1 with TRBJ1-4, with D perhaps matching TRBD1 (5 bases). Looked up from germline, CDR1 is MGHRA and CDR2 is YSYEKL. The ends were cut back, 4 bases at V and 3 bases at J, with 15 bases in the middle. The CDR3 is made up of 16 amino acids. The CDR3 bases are TGCGCCAGCAGCCCAGGCGGCAGGGCATCTAATGAAAAACTGTTTTTT. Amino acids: CASSPGGRASNEKLFF.

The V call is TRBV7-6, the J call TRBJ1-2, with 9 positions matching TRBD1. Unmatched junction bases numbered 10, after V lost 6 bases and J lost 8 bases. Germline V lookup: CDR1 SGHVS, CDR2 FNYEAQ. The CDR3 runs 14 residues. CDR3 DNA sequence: TGTGCCAGCAGTGGGGACAGGGTCTCTGGAGGCTACACCTTC. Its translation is CASSGDRVSGGYTF.

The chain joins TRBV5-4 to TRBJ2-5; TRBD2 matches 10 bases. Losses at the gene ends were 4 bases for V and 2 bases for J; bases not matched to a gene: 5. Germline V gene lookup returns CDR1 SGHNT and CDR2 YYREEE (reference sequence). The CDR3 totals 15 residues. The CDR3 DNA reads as TGTGCCAGCAGCGGCGGGACTAGCGAACAAGAGACCCAGTACTTC. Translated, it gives CASSGGTSEQETQYF.

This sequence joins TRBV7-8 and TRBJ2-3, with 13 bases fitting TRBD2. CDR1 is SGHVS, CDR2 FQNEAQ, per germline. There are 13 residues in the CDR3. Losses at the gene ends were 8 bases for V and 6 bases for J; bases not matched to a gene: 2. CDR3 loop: CASGLAGVDTQYF. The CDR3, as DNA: TGTGCCAGCGGACTAGCGGGGGTGGATACGCAGTATTTT.

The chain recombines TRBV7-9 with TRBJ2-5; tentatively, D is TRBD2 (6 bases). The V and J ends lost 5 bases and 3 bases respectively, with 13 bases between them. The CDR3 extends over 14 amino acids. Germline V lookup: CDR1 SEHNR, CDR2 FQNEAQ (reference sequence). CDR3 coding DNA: TGTGCCAGCAGCGAAGCCGGGAGAGAAGAGACCCAGTACTTC. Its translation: CASSEAGREETQYF.

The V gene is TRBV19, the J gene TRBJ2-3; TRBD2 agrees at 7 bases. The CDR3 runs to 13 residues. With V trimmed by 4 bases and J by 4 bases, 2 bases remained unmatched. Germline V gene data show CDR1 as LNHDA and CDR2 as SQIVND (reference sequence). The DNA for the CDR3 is TGTGCCAGTAGTAAGACTAGCCCAGATACGCAGTATTTT. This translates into CASSKTSPDTQYF.

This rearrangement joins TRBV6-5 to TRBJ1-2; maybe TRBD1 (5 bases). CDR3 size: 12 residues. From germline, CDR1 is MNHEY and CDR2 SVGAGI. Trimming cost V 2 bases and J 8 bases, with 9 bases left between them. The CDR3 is CASSYQGMGYTF. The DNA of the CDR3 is TGTGCCAGCAGTTACCAGGGTATGGGCTACACCTTC.

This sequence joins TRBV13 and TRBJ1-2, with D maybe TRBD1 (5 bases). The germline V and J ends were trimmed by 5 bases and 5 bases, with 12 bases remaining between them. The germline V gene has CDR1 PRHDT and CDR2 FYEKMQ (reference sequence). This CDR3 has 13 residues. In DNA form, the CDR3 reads TGTGCCAGCAGCCCCCGACGGGGGTATGGCTACACCTTC. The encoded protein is CASSPRRGYGYTF.

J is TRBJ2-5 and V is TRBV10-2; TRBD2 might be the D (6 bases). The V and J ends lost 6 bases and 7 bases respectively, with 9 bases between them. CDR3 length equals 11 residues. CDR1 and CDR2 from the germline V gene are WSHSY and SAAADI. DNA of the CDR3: TGCGCCAGCAGGATTAGCGGGACCCAGTACTTC. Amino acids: CASRISGTQYF.

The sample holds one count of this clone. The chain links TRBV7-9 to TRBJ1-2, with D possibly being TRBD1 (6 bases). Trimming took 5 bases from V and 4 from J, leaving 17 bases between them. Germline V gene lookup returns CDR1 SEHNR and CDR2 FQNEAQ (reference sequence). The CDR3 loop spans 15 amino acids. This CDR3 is CASSPRTEGSYGYTF. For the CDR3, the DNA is TGTGCCAGCAGCCCAAGGACAGAAGGGAGCTATGGCTACACCTTC. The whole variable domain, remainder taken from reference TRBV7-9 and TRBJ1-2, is DTGVSQNPRHKITKRGQNVTFRCDPISEHNRLYWYRQTLGQGPEFLTYFQNEAQLEKSRLLSDRFSAERPKGSFSTLEIQRTEQGDSAMYLCASSPRTEGSYGYTFGSGTRLTVV.

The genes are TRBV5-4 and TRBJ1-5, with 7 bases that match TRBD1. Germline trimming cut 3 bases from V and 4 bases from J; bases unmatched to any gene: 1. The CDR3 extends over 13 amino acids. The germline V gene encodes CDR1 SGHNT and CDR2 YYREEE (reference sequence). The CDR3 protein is CASSSGQNQPQHF. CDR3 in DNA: TGTGCCAGCAGCTCGGGACAGAATCAGCCCCAGCATTTT.